This T cell receptor (beta chain) was recorded in a study of shared clonotypes between healthy human individuals. Study information: The composition of the donors was a couple of women and a few men aged 18 to 49. The plates for each donor numbered three CD4 naive, three CD4 memory, two CD8 naive and one CD8 memory.

The V gene lost 8 bases and the J gene lost 0 bases, with 8 bases spanning the gap. This CDR3 contains 14 residues. Germline CDR1 reads MNHNY; CDR2 reads SVGAGI (reference sequence). TCRdb's table, derived via immunoSEQ multiplex PCR, lists solely in-frame clones and lacks some. The sample contains about 2,500,000 clones, just over 90% of which appear only once. The chain carries TRBV6-6 and TRBJ1-6; weak D call: TRBD1 (5 bases). The sequencing sample was made of naive CD4+ T cells sorted from blood. Subset given: CD45RA+ positively selected. This TCR was recovered from a man younger than 35 in good health. The CDR3 reads CASRQISYNSPLHF. CDR3 DNA sequence: TGTGCCAGCCGACAGATCTCCTATAATTCACCCCTCCACTTT.